This entry features one TCR beta chain sequence. Its binding antigen is unknown. Within one base of it there is no much larger clone, and no base qualities were kept. The treatment or condition label on this specimen signifies: about 20 received Ad26.COV2.S at low or high dose, single or two shots; about five received placebo; per-sample allocation not given. Repertoires of vaccine and placebo recipients were sequenced from samples collected on day 63 after the first injection. In Cohort 1b, roughly 26 adults aged 18-55 years were enrolled at a single site in Boston, USA, between 29 July and 7 August 2020. Ad26.COV2.S was a replication-incompetent adenovirus type 26 vector expressing a prefusion-stabilized SARS-CoV-2 spike protein from the original Wuhan strain. Per the germline V gene, ENHRY is the CDR1 and SYGVKD is the CDR2. V is trimmed back by 5 bases and J by 5 bases, and the junction contains 11 bases that no gene match accounts for. The CDR3 covers 18 residues, taking in both the cysteine and the phenylalanine. The retained sequence is limited to the CDR3, 54 bases, with the frame set at the first base.

The immunoSEQ Assay was used to sequence TCRbeta CDR3 regions. After extraction, genomic DNA underwent amplification by bias-controlled multiplex PCR, followed by high-throughput sequencing. The original methods were these. To quantify the absolute abundance of each unique TCRbeta CDR3 region, sequences were collapsed and filtered. Usable DNA was measured by amplifying reference genes present in all nucleated cells, and TCRbeta template counts were normalized to that usable DNA to estimate T cell fraction. Repertoire TCRs were annotated as SARS-CoV-2-specific when V gene, CDR3 amino acid sequence and J gene were exactly matched to a known reactive TCR set. The reference SARS-CoV-2 TCR set came from MIRA and was filtered for enrichment in COVID-19-positive ImmuneCODE repertoires, removing public or cross-reactive TCRs. Drawing on the MIRA antigens, annotated TCRs were analysed further at the level of specific ORF or position within ORF. Breadth was defined as the number of annotated unique rearrangements divided by the total number of unique productive rearrangements, and depth was defined as the summed frequency of the annotated unique rearrangements. TCR breadth was compared between groups using two-sided Wilcoxon rank-sum tests. The table was pulled from immuneACCESS by TCRdb, which kept in-frame rearrangements only. Such tables lose some clones; where checked, under half of the loss comes from unresolved V genes, and the rest has no known cause. Clone size and V and J calls were adopted from that table, with D and trimming inferred from the DNA. The sample table holds hundreds of thousands of clones, of which around nine tenths were seen once. The biggest ten clones account for more than 9% of the sample.

The sample originates from a study of Ad26.COV2.S vaccination and SARS-CoV-2 variants (dated by TCRdb to the early 2020s). Looking at the study overall: Vaccine-arm donors were drawn from COV1001, a multicentre, randomized, double-blind, placebo-controlled phase I-IIa trial of Ad26.COV2.S in healthy adults. Ad26.COV2.S was given intramuscularly at 5x10^10 or 1x10^11 viral particles, as a single shot or as two shots 56 days apart. The specificity and breadth of SARS-CoV-2-reactive T cell receptors after Ad26.COV2.S vaccination were assessed by TCRbeta repertoire sequencing. A total of some 30 samples were included in the TCR-sequenced set, comprising roughly 20 Ad26.COV2.S vaccine recipients, 5 placebo recipients and 8 SARS-CoV-2 convalescent individuals. Participants in the trial were split at random into five groups of five each, receiving low-dose or high-dose Ad26.COV2.S once or twice, or else placebo on both occasions. Investigators did not know the trial group allocation while performing experiments and assessing outcomes. The study at large found these results: It was noted by the authors that total T cell responses may have been underestimated by the TCR breadth and depth analyses. Substantial breadth of spike-specific CD8+ and CD4+ T cell responses was reported after vaccination. The study was not powered for comparison of responses between vaccine doses or regimens. Vaccine and placebo recipients had comparable non-spike TCR breadth, which fits with the vaccine containing only spike. Ad26.COV2.S recipients had higher spike-specific TCR breadth than placebo recipients (P = 0.0014).

This sequence uses TRBV10-3 and TRBJ2-2; 13 nucleotides in the junction match TRBD2. The sequencing here drew on peripheral blood, taken in a trial of Ad26.COV2.S vaccine versus placebo. This clonotype originated in a person between 18 and 59 years old who received the Ad26.COV2.S COVID-19 vaccine or a placebo. CDR3 region: CAISPGTSGIGETGELFF. The bases read TGTGCCATCAGTCCCGGGACTAGCGGGATTGGGGAGACCGGGGAGCTGTTTTTT.